This T cell receptor (beta chain) was identified during a study of cytomegalovirus exposure and HLA in healthy donors. Concerning this clone itself: Its cognate antigen is unknown.

The CDR3 spans 15 residues. Germline-derived CDR1 and CDR2 are SGHRS and YFSETQ. Trimming left V 0 bases short and J 6 bases short, with 16 bases between. Findings of the study overall: The authors enumerated 164 TCR beta chains as linked to cytomegalovirus. Most TCRs appeared rarely, but some public TCRs recurred in many donors.

The repertoire was sequenced with immunoSEQ multiplex PCR; TCRdb's copy has only in-frame clones and lacks some. The sample consists of roughly 150,000 clones, about 88% of them appearing once. It was the approximately 110-subject validation cohort, separate from the roughly 700-subject first cohort, to which the donors belonged. V and J are TRBV5-1 and TRBJ2-7; D possibly corresponds to TRBD2 (6 bases). Sequenced sample: PBMCs. The source is a man younger than 30 in good health and CMV-seronegative. The CDR3 region has the DNA TGCGCCAGCAGCTTGGTGGGCAGGGACTCGAGCGAGCAGTACTTC. This codes for CASSLVGRDSSEQYF.